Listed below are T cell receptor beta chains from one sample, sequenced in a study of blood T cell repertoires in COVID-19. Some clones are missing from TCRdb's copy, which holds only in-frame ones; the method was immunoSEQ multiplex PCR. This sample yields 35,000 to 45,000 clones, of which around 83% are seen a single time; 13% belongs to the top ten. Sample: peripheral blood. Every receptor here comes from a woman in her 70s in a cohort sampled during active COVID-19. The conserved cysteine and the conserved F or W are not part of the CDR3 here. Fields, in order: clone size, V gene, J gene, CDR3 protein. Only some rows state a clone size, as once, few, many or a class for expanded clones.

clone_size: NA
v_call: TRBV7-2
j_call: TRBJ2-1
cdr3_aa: ASSPQGAGNIYNEQF

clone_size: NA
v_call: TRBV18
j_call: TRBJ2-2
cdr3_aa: ASSPKVQLATNTGELF

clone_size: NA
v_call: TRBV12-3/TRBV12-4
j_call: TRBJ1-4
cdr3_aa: ASSGQFNEKLF

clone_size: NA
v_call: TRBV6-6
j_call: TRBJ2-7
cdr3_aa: ASSLGSYEQY

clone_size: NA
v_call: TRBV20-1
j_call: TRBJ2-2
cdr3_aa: SASSRAPDGELF

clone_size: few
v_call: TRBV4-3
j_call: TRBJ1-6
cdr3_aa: ASSQDRVAGSYNSPLH

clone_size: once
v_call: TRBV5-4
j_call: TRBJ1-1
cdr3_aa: ASSLESQGSTEAF

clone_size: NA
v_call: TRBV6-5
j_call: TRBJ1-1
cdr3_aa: ASSPLGQMNTEAF

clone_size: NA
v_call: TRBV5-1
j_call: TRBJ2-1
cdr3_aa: ASSLGVGLDYNEQF

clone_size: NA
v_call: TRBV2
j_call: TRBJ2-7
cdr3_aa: ASSDLAGAGTQY

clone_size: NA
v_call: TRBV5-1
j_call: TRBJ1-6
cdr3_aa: ASSLSGNNSPLH

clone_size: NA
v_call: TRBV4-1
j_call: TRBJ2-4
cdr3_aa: ASQEKPGGLLAKNIQY

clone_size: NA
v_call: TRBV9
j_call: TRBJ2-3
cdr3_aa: ASSVDLAASGSTDTQY

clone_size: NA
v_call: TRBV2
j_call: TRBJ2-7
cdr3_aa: ASIGPASGSN

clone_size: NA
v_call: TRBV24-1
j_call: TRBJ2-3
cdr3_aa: ATSDSPLAGVTDTQY

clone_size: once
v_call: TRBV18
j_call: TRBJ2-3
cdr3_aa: ASSLSRGSNTDTQY

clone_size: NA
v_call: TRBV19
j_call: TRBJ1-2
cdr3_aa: ASSVQGVEGYT

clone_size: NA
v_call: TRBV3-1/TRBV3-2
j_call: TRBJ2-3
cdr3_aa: ASSQELPSGNSTDTQY

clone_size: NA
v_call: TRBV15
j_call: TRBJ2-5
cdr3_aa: ATSRRTGEETQY

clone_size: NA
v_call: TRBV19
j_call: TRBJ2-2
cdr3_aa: ASTVAGGRNTGELF

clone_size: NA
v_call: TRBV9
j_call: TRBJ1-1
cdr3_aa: ASSVVARGNTEAF

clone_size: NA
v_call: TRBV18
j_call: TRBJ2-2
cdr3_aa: ASSRRLANTGELF

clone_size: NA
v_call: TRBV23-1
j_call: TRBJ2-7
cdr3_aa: ASSQSHRANEQY

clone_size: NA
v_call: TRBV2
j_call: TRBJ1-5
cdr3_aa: ASRGDSGNQPQH

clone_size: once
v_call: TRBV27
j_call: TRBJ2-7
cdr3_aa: ASSLQPQPGSYEQY

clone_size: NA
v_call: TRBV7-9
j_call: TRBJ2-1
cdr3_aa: ASSSWTSGRGYNEQF

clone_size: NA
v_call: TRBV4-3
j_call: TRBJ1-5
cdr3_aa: ASSQDLNQPQH

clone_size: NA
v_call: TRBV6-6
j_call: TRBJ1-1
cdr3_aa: ASGPRGTNTEAF

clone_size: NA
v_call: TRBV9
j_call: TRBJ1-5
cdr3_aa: ASSVGSGGQPQH

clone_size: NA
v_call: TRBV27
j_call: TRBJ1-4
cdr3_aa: ASSAWTTTNEKLF

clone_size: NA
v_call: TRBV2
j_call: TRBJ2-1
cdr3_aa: ASGQSLSSYNEQF

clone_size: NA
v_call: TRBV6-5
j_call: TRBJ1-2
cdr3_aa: ASRDTATNYGYT

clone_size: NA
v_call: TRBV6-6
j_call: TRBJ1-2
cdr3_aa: ASSYSYRGNYGYT

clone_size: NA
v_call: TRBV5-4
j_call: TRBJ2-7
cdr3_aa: ASSLAGSGRAPYEQY

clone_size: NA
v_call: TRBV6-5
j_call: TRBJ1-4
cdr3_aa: ASMRQGKNEKLF

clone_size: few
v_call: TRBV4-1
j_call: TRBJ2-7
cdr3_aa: ASSLTWGSIYEQY

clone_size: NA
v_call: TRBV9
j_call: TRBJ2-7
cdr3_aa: ASSPPSGGFYEQY

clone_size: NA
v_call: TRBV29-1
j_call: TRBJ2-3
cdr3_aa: SVGVSQSTDTQY

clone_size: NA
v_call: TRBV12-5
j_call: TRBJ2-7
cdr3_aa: ASGLVRTGIHEQY

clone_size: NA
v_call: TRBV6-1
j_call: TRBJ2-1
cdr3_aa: ASSEQQGPTYNEQF

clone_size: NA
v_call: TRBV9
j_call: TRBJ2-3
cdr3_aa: ASSVASGGSDTQY

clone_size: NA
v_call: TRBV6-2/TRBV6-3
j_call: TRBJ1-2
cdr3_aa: ASSYLRTGET

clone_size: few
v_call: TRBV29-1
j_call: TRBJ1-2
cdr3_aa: SVAEYTNYGYT

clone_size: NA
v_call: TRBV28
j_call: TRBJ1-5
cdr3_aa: ASSLGEPTISNQPQH

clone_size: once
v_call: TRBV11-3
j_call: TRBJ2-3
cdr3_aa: ASSLGSSGSTDTQY

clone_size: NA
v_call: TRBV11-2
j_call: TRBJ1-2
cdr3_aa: ASRVRRAQGAWYGYT

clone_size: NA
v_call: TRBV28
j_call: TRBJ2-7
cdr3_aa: ASSAPGRVSYEQY

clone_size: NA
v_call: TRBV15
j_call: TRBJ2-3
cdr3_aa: ATSEGRGRSDTQY

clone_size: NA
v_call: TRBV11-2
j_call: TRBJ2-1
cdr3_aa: ASSLAGGDEQF

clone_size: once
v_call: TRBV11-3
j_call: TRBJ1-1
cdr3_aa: ARDTGASEAF

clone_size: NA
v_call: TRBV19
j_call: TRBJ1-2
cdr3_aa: ASSILPDSLYGYT

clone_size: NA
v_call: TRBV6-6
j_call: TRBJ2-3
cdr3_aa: ASTRDRDADTQY

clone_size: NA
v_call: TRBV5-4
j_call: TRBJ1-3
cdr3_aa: ASSLVGGSGNTIY

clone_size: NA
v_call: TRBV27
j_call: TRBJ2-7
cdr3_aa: ASRNEGTMSSYEQY